The 25 T cell receptor beta chains presented below share a single source sample, sequenced in a study of control samples from healthy donors and cancer patients. The method was immunoSEQ multiplex PCR; TCRdb's version includes in-frame clones alone and lacks a portion of them. The table has about 190,000 clones, over 80% seen once. The sequenced material came from blood. Every receptor here comes from a man aged 25-45 years in good health.

The chain is built from TRBV19 and TRBJ1-1; D call uncertain. V was shortened by 4 bases and J by 0 bases, with 12 bases between the two germline ends. Germline V gene lookup returns CDR1 LNHDA and CDR2 SQIVND (reference sequence). This CDR3 region has 15 residues. In DNA form, the CDR3 reads TGTGCCAGTAGTACTGGAGAAGGACTGAACACTGAAGCTTTCTTT. Amino acid sequence: CASSTGEGLNTEAFF.

The V call is TRBV2, the J call TRBJ2-6, with D unresolved. This CDR3 spans 14 amino acids. Germline CDR1 is SNHLY and CDR2 is FYNNEI. V lost 2 bases to trimming and J lost 0 bases, with 2 bases between them. As DNA, the CDR3 is TGTGCCAGCAGTGAAATCTCTGGGGCCAACGTCCTGACTTTC. Its protein product is CASSEISGANVLTF. The full variable domain, its missing parts supplied by reference TRBV2 and TRBJ2-6, is EPEVTQTPSHQVTQMGQEVILRCVPISNHLYFYWYRQILGQKVEFLVSFYNNEISEKSEIFDDQFSVERPDGSNFTLKIRSTKLEDSAMYFCASSEISGANVLTFGAGSRLTVL.

This chain links TRBV19 with TRBJ1-5; 10 bases line up with TRBD1. CDR3 length: 15 residues. CDR1 and CDR2 (germline): LNHDA, SQIVND (reference sequence). J gave up 6 bases and V 6 bases, and 8 bases lay outside the gene matches. The CDR3, as DNA: TGTGCCAGTAGAGAGACAGGGGGCGCAGGTCAGCCCCAGCATTTT. Its protein product is CASRETGGAGQPQHF.

The V call is TRBV5-1, the J call TRBJ2-1; 8 nucleotides match TRBD2. V gave up 0 bases and J gave up 6 bases; unmatched junction bases: 14. CDR1 and CDR2 from the germline V gene are SGHRS and YFSETQ. This CDR3 is built from 18 residues. The CDR3 protein is CASSLVLAGYSGGNEQFF. The CDR3 DNA reads as TGCGCCAGCAGCTTGGTGCTAGCGGGCTACTCAGGAGGCAATGAGCAGTTCTTC.

This chain uses TRBV11-3 with TRBJ2-2; tentative D call: TRBD1 (6 bases). The CDR3 extends over 13 amino acids. V was trimmed by 5 bases and J by 8 bases, leaving 12 bases between them. CDR1 and CDR2 from the germline V gene are SGHNT and YENEEA. CDR3 sequence (DNA): TGTGCCAGCAGCCAAGGACAGCTTGGGGAGCTGTTTTTT. This sequence encodes CASSQGQLGELFF.

CDR3 bases: TGTGCCAGCACCTCCCCGGGGAGGGACTCCTACGAGCAGTACTTC. The encoded protein is CASTSPGRDSYEQYF. The rearrangement uses TRBV28 and TRBJ2-7, with 7 bases matching TRBD2. The germline CDR1 and CDR2 sequences are MDHEN and SYDVKM. The CDR3 has 15 amino acids. The V segment lost 7 bases and the J segment 0 bases; nucleotides outside the gene matches: 9.

The chain has TRBV25-1 and TRBJ1-4; no clear D. V lost 1 base to trimming and J lost 14 bases, with 11 bases between them. The germline V gene has CDR1 MGHDK and CDR2 SYGVNS. This CDR3 comprises 12 residues. The CDR3 DNA is TGTGCCAGCAGTGAATTTTCCCATGTCCTGTTTTTT. Its protein product is CASSEFSHVLFF.

The V gene is TRBV20-1, the J gene TRBJ1-4; D is undetermined. The CDR3 contains 10 residues. Germline CDR1 is DFQATT and CDR2 is SNEGSKA (reference sequence). V lost 4 bases and J lost 7, with 4 bases in between. CDR3 in DNA: TGCAGTGCTACGGGTGAAAAACTGTTTTTT. Translation gives CSATGEKLFF.

Remarks on this clone: One end of the junction fails to match germline, which may point to a read error. The genes are TRBV4-1 and TRBJ2-4, with TRBD2 matching 12 bases. The length of the CDR3 is 16 residues. Looked up from germline, CDR1 is MGHRA and CDR2 is YSYEKL. CDR3 loop: CASSQVTSGGQNIQYF. CDR3 coding DNA: TGCGCCAGTAGCCAAGTCACTAGCGGGGGGCAAAACATTCAGTACTTC.

The chain carries TRBV15 and TRBJ2-7; 16 bases fit TRBD2. In germline, CDR1 is LNHNV, CDR2 YYDKDF (reference sequence). The CDR3 is 20 residues long. With V trimmed by 1 base and J by 4 bases, 13 bases remained unmatched. The CDR3 here is CATSRAQPGLAGGPVYEQYF. DNA of the CDR3: TGTGCCACCAGCAGAGCGCAGCCGGGACTAGCGGGGGGGCCGGTTTACGAGCAGTACTTC.

This clone appeared once. The chain is built from TRBV3-1 (or the pseudogene TRBV3-2) and TRBJ1-2; D ambiguous. Germline V gene lookup returns CDR1 LGHDT and CDR2 YNNKEL (reference sequence). V shed 3 bases and J shed 3 bases, with 2 bases lying between them. The CDR3 runs to 11 residues. The CDR3 DNA is TGTGCCAGCAGCCACTACTATGGCTACACCTTC. Amino acid sequence: CASSHYYGYTF.

The genes are TRBV9 and TRBJ2-7; 8 nucleotides agree with TRBD1. V gave up 0 bases and J gave up 4 bases; unmatched junction bases: 3. Germline CDR1 reads SGDLS; CDR2 reads YYNGEE. There are 14 residues in the CDR3. Written as DNA, the CDR3 is TGTGCCAGCAGCGTAGCTACAGGGGGGTACGAGCAGTACTTC. Protein: CASSVATGGYEQYF.

The genes are TRBV30 and TRBJ1-1; a weak D match, TRBD1 (5 bases). Germline V lookup: CDR1 GTSNPN, CDR2 SVGIG (reference sequence). This CDR3 is built from 15 residues. The ends were cut back, 0 bases at V and 0 bases at J, with 11 bases in the middle. The CDR3 loop is CAWSVQEGLNTEAFF. CDR3 nucleotides: TGTGCCTGGAGTGTACAGGAGGGGTTGAACACTGAAGCTTTCTTT.

The chain employs TRBV12-5 and TRBJ2-5; 8 bases align to TRBD2. Germline V gives CDR1 LGHNT, CDR2 FRNRAP. The CDR3 covers 15 residues. With 5 bases clipped from V and 5 bases from J, the junction kept 10 bases outside the gene matches. The CDR3 DNA follows: TGTGCTAGTGGTAGGCATAGCGGGGCGGGTGAGACCCAGTACTTC. This codes for CASGRHSGAGETQYF. The full variable domain, rest sourced from reference TRBV12-5 and TRBJ2-5, is DARVTQTPRHKVTEMGQEVTMRCQPILGHNTVFWYRQTMMQGLELLAYFRNRAPLDDSGMPKDRFSAEMPDATLATLKIQPSEPRDSAVYFCASGRHSGAGETQYFGPGTRLLVL.

The chain employs TRBV6-5 and TRBJ2-7; D is undetermined. The CDR3 contains 13 residues. Per germline, CDR1 MNHEY and CDR2 SVGAGI. V was shortened by 5 bases and J by 1 base, with 9 bases between the two germline ends. This chain's CDR3 is CASSTATSYEQYF. The DNA for the CDR3 is TGTGCCAGCAGTACTGCCACGTCCTACGAGCAGTACTTC.

V usage is TRBV5-1 and J usage is TRBJ2-7; D not resolved. V dropped 0 bases and J dropped 3 bases, with 16 bases sitting between them. The germline V gene has CDR1 SGHRS and CDR2 YFSETQ. This CDR3 has 16 residues. As DNA, the CDR3 is TGCGCCAGCAGCTTGGGCCTGGGCAGTCTAAGCTACGAGCAGTACTTC. The encoded protein is CASSLGLGSLSYEQYF.

The chain employs TRBV27 and TRBJ2-1; 7 bases line up with TRBD1. The length of the CDR3 is 15 residues. Germline CDR1 MNHEY, CDR2 SMNVEV (reference sequence). V lost 3 bases to trimming and J lost 6 bases; unmatched junction nucleotides: 8. CDR3 sequence: CASSFGQGVFNEQFF. The CDR3 region has the DNA TGTGCCAGCAGTTTTGGGCAGGGGGTATTCAATGAGCAGTTCTTC.

The chain employs TRBV9 and TRBJ2-2, with a possible D match to TRBD2 (6 bases). Germline lookup yields CDR1 SGDLS and CDR2 YYNGEE. This CDR3 is built from 17 residues. The ends were cut back, 0 bases at V and 6 bases at J, with 18 bases in the middle. The CDR3 spells CASSVDGLEGSAGELFF. The CDR3 DNA is TGTGCCAGCAGCGTAGACGGACTGGAGGGATCGGCCGGGGAGCTGTTTTTT.

The CDR3 DNA is TGTGCCACCAGCAGAGTTAGCGGATCCCCCTCCTACAATGAGCAGTTCTTC. Amino acid sequence: CATSRVSGSPSYNEQFF. The chain employs TRBV15 and TRBJ2-1; D is perhaps TRBD2 (6 bases). The V end was cut by 1 base, the J end by 0 bases, with 13 bases between. The CDR3 is made up of 17 amino acids. From germline, CDR1 is LNHNV and CDR2 YYDKDF (reference sequence).

V gene TRBV1 combines with J gene TRBJ1-1. TRBV1 is a known pseudogene. CDR3 length: 10 residues. The CDR3: CTSFPRRAFF. CDR3 nucleotides: TGCACCAGCTTCCCCCGGAGGGCTTTCTTT.

The chain combines TRBV7-9 with TRBJ1-1; the D gene is possibly TRBD1 (6 bases). Germline V CDR1 and CDR2: SEHNR, FQNEAQ (reference sequence). This CDR3 comprises 11 residues. Trimming took off 5 bases at V and 8 bases at J, with 9 bases between the two ends. CDR3 in amino acids: CASSGTTEAFF. Here the CDR3 DNA reads TGTGCCAGCAGCGGGACAACCGAAGCTTTCTTT.

The chain has TRBV27 and TRBJ2-7; perhaps TRBD1 as D (7 bases). V lost 5 bases and J lost 6, with 23 bases in between. The CDR3 covers 16 residues. CDR1 and CDR2 from the germline V gene are MNHEY and SMNVEV (reference sequence). In DNA, the CDR3 is TGTGCCAGCAGTCCAGCAGGGGGGAGATACAACCCCGAGCAGTACTTC. Translation gives CASSPAGGRYNPEQYF.

The gene calls are TRBV5-1 and TRBJ1-2; D is perhaps TRBD1 (6 bases). CDR1 and CDR2 (germline): SGHRS, YFSETQ. The CDR3 extends over 14 amino acids. Trimming stripped 4 bases from V and 2 bases from J, with 12 bases between. CDR3 nucleotide sequence: TGCGCCAGCAGCGCGGAGGGGGGGAACTATGGCTACACCTTC. Translation gives CASSAEGGNYGYTF.

The genes are TRBV3-1 (or the pseudogene TRBV3-2) and TRBJ1-3; no firm D call. Germline V CDR1 and CDR2: LGHDT, YNNKEL (reference sequence). The CDR3 runs 11 residues. V was cut by 5 bases and J by 5 bases, with 4 bases left in between. CDR3 in DNA: TGTGCCAGCAGCTTCAGAAACACCATATATTTT. Its protein product is CASSFRNTIYF.

The chain is built from TRBV6-2 or TRBV6-3 and TRBJ2-7, with 9 bases lining up with TRBD1. The CDR3 contains 16 residues. J lost 2 bases, V lost 5 bases, and 10 bases had no gene match. Germline V gene lookup returns CDR1 MNHEY and CDR2 SVGEGT. The CDR3 protein is CASSPLRTGDPYEQYF. CDR3 bases: TGTGCCAGCAGTCCCCTTCGGACAGGGGATCCCTACGAGCAGTACTTC.